This T cell receptor beta chain was sequenced in a study of patients and donors after allogeneic stem cell transplantation. TCRdb re-derived calls from the RT-PCR reads in MiXCR, one entry per CDR3 protein. Of some 31,000 distinct CDR3 sequences in the sample, roughly a third were seen once. The V end lost 0 bases, the J end lost 4 bases, and 13 bases lay between the germline ends. Germline V gives CDR1 SGHKS, CDR2 YYEKEE (reference sequence). The CDR3 extends over 16 amino acids. The chain uses TRBV5-5 and TRBJ2-2; D assignment may be TRBD1 or TRBD2 (6 bases each). Sequences were obtained from blood, either unsorted or a sorted T cell fraction (not recorded which). The sequence came from a human donor who was either an allogeneic HSCT recipient or a stem cell or donor lymphocyte infusion donor (not recorded which). It is not recorded whose cells these are; they may come from a transplant donor. CDR3 in amino acids: CASSLAGGRSTGELFF. The DNA of the CDR3 is TGTGCCAGCAGCTTGGCCGGGGGCAGAAGCACCGGGGAGCTGTTTTTT.